The following is a T cell receptor beta chain sequence with its context. A COVID-19 case was met by exposed participants within 2 weeks before study entry. The data belong to a study of blood T cell repertoires in COVID-19. Study summary: Material from acute and convalescent COVID-19 was sourced from the United States, Italy and Spain.

The germline gives CDR1 SGHTA, CDR2 FQGNSA. This CDR3 comprises 14 residues. V was cut by 2 bases and J by 5 bases, with 12 bases left in between. Original processing methods: Amplification of reference gene primers was used by the study to estimate nucleated cell counts. TCRdb's table, derived via immunoSEQ multiplex PCR, lists solely in-frame clones and lacks some. V, J and clone size are taken as reported in that table, and D and trimming were inferred from the DNA itself. Of more than 350,000 clones listed, more than 70% are singletons. The sequenced sample consisted of PBMCs or T cells enriched from blood (not recorded which). This rearrangement joins TRBV7-2 to TRBJ2-5; possibly TRBD1 for D (6 bases). This receptor was taken from a woman in her late teens or twenties who had been exposed to COVID-19. The CDR3 nucleotides read TGTGCCAGCAGCTTAACAGGGTACGGGGAGACCCAGTACTTC. This codes for CASSLTGYGETQYF.